Shown below are 24 T cell receptor beta chains from a single sample sequenced in a study of blood T cell repertoires in COVID-19. Repertoires were generated with immunoSEQ multiplex PCR, while TCRdb's copy carries only in-frame clones and drops some. Seen here are fewer than 150,000 clones, roughly 79% observed once, and the top ten hold more than 10%. The sample taken for sequencing was peripheral blood. The receptors were sampled from a human donor in a cohort sampled during active COVID-19.

The chain combines TRBV7-2 with TRBJ1-5, with D maybe TRBD1 (5 bases). Germline V CDR1 and CDR2: SGHTA, FQGNSA. This CDR3 has 14 amino acids. V gave up 1 base and J gave up 4 bases, with 8 bases separating them. The CDR3 reads CASSLGGQNQPQHF. CDR3 coding DNA: TGTGCCAGCAGCTTAGGCGGACAAAATCAGCCCCAGCATTTT.

The CDR3 region is CAISVSGERSGYTF. The CDR3, as DNA: TGTGCCATCAGTGTTTCGGGGGAGAGGTCGGGCTACACCTTC. The chain is built from TRBV10-3 and TRBJ1-2, with D possibly matching TRBD1 (5 bases). This CDR3 is 14 amino acids long. Trimming stripped 4 bases from V and 8 bases from J, with 17 bases between. Germline CDR1 ENHRY, CDR2 SYGVKD.

The chain joins TRBV2 to TRBJ2-7, with 9 bases lining up with TRBD1. This CDR3 is built from 18 residues. Per the germline V gene, CDR1 is SNHLY and CDR2 is FYNNEI. J was trimmed by 0 bases and V by 9 bases; bases with no gene match: 18. The CDR3 nucleotides read TGTGCCAGTCTGATACCGGGACAGGGATATTTTGTCTCCTACGAGCAGTACTTC. Translating gives CASLIPGQGYFVSYEQYF.

This clone occurred a few times. The CDR3 loop reads CASSLAGRDEQYF. CDR3 nucleotides: TGTGCCAGCAGCTTGGCCGGGAGGGACGAGCAGTACTTC. This chain joins TRBV5-4 and TRBJ2-7, with 8 positions matching TRBD2. Losses at the gene ends were 0 bases for V and 5 bases for J; bases not matched to a gene: 1. Germline lookup yields CDR1 SGHNT and CDR2 YYREEE (reference sequence). This CDR3 has 13 amino acids.

This rearrangement joins TRBV10-3 to TRBJ2-5; 7 nucleotides line up with TRBD1. This CDR3 is built from 15 residues. Germline V gene data show CDR1 as ENHRY and CDR2 as SYGVKD. J was trimmed by 5 bases and V by 0 bases; bases with no gene match: 6. The CDR3 DNA sequence: TGTGCCATCAGTGAGTCGTCGGACAGGAGGGAGACCCAGTACTTC. Residues: CAISESSDRRETQYF.

The rearrangement joins TRBV2 to TRBJ2-7; the match to TRBD1 covers 7 bases. V was clipped by 3 bases and J by 0 bases; unmatched bases: 14. CDR1 is SNHLY, CDR2 FYNNEI, per germline. This CDR3 spans 18 amino acids. The CDR3 DNA follows: TGTGCCAGCAGTGACCCCTTGGACAGGCCCTTAAACTCCTACGAGCAGTACTTC. Its translation: CASSDPLDRPLNSYEQYF.

The CDR3 loop is CASSPRLDFSYEQYF. CDR3 coding DNA: TGTGCCAGCAGTCCTAGATTAGACTTCTCTTACGAGCAGTACTTC. The J gene is TRBJ2-7, the V gene TRBV28; D gene ambiguous. CDR3 size: 15 residues. Trimming shortened V by 5 bases and J by 4 bases, and 18 bases separated the two germline ends. Germline V gene data show CDR1 as MDHEN and CDR2 as SYDVKM.

This chain connects TRBV19 to TRBJ1-5; TRBD1 is a possible D gene (5 bases). Trimming removed 4 bases from V and 5 bases from J, with 18 bases in between. This CDR3 contains 16 residues. Germline V gives CDR1 LNHDA, CDR2 SQIVND (reference sequence). The CDR3 loop reads CASSTATESPDQPQHF. The CDR3 bases are TGTGCCAGTAGTACCGCGACAGAGAGCCCCGATCAGCCCCAGCATTTT.

The rearrangement uses TRBV7-2 and TRBJ2-1; 10 nucleotides line up with TRBD2. The length of the CDR3 is 17 residues. Germline V lookup: CDR1 SGHTA, CDR2 FQGNSA. Unmatched junction bases numbered 14, after V lost 5 bases and J lost 7 bases. The CDR3 DNA reads as TGTGCCAGCAGCCCTCCGGGGGGGACTAGCGCATGGAATGAGCAGTTCTTC. This gives the protein CASSPPGGTSAWNEQFF. The full variable domain, rest sourced from reference TRBV7-2 and TRBJ2-1, is GAGVSQSPSNKVTEKGKDVELRCDPISGHTALYWYRQSLGQGLEFLIYFQGNSAPDKSGLPSDRFSAERTGGSVSTLTIQRTQQEDSAVYLCASSPPGGTSAWNEQFFGPGTRLTVL.

This clone showed up just once. The J gene is TRBJ2-7, the V gene TRBV14, with D perhaps matching TRBD2 (6 bases). V was clipped by 2 bases and J by 4 bases, with 12 bases between them. In germline, CDR1 is SGHDN, CDR2 FVKESK. The CDR3 length is 14 residues. The CDR3 here is CASSQWKGTYEQYF. The CDR3 DNA follows: TGTGCCAGCAGCCAATGGAAAGGGACTTACGAGCAGTACTTC.

This clone was seen once. The V gene is TRBV5-4, the J gene TRBJ2-7; 9 bases are a match to TRBD1. Trimming at V came to 7 bases and at J to 5 bases, leaving 7 bases not matched to a gene. The CDR3 length is 13 residues. Per germline, CDR1 SGHNT and CDR2 YYREEE (reference sequence). The CDR3: CASAGQGNDEQYF. CDR3 nucleotides: TGTGCCAGCGCCGGACAGGGGAACGACGAGCAGTACTTC. The whole variable domain, remainder taken from reference TRBV5-4 and TRBJ2-7, is ETGVTQSPTHLIKTRGQQVTLRCSSQSGHNTVSWYQQALGQGPQFIFQYYREEENGRGNFPPRFSGLQFPNYSSELNVNALELDDSALYLCASAGQGNDEQYFGPGTRLTVT.

This clone occurred once. The chain links TRBV5-1 to TRBJ2-5, with a possible D match to TRBD1 (5 bases). The V gene's germline CDR1 is SGHRS and CDR2 YFSETQ. The length of the CDR3 is 14 residues. V was pared by 4 bases and J by 10 bases, with 20 bases between. This CDR3 reads CASSNIQVNGDQYF. CDR3 sequence (DNA): TGCGCCAGCAGCAACATACAGGTCAATGGGGACCAGTACTTC.

The rearrangement joins TRBV9 to TRBJ2-1; unclear D gene. The germline gives CDR1 SGDLS, CDR2 YYNGEE. Trimming pared 3 bases from V and 7 bases from J, leaving 8 bases between. The CDR3 runs 12 residues. The CDR3 sequence: CASSADLNEQFF. The CDR3 nucleotides read TGTGCCAGCAGCGCCGACTTGAATGAGCAGTTCTTC. The variable domain in full, with the rest retrieved from reference TRBV9 and TRBJ2-1, is DSGVTQTPKHLITATGQRVTLRCSPRSGDLSVYWYQQSLDQGLQFLIQYYNGEERAKGNILERFSAQQFPDLHSELNLSSLELGDSALYFCASSADLNEQFFGPGTRLTVL.

V gene TRBV27 combines with J gene TRBJ2-7; a possible D gene is TRBD1 (5 bases). The V gene lost 7 bases and the J gene lost 6 bases, with 16 bases spanning the gap. CDR1 is MNHEY and CDR2 is SMNVEV in the germline V gene (reference sequence). This CDR3 spans 13 amino acids. The CDR3 region is CASTTSQGGEQYF. As DNA, the CDR3 is TGTGCCAGCACCACTTCTCAGGGTGGCGAGCAGTACTTC.

The chain combines TRBV30 with TRBJ1-2; perhaps TRBD1 as D (5 bases). The CDR3 has 12 residues. Trimming cost V 2 bases and J 5 bases, with 9 bases left between them. CDR1 and CDR2 from the germline V gene are GTSNPN and SVGIG (reference sequence). The DNA of the CDR3 is TGTGCCTGGAGTCACCAGGGTTATGGCTACACCTTC. Protein product: CAWSHQGYGYTF.

This clone was seen repeatedly, ten times or more. The same CDR3 arises from other DNA sequences in this sample as well. This rearrangement joins TRBV3-1 (or the pseudogene TRBV3-2) to TRBJ2-2; possibly TRBD2 for D (7 bases). Germline CDR1 is LGHDT and CDR2 is YNNKEL (reference sequence). The CDR3 runs 16 residues. V dropped 11 bases and J dropped 5 bases, with 24 bases sitting between them. The CDR3 DNA reads as TGTGCCCCCCGCCACGGGGGCGGGGGAAGTACCGGGGAGCTGTTTTTT. Translated, it gives CAPRHGGGGSTGELFF.

V and J are TRBV6-6 and TRBJ2-3; TRBD2 agrees at 16 bases. The length of the CDR3 is 17 residues. CDR1 is MNHNY, CDR2 SVGAGI, per germline (reference sequence). V lost 5 bases, J lost 4 bases, and 6 bases stayed unmatched. CDR3 loop: CASSPWGLAGGADTQYF. For the CDR3, the DNA is TGTGCCAGCAGTCCCTGGGGACTAGCGGGGGGGGCAGATACGCAGTATTTT.

This clone was picked up one time. The chain combines TRBV25-1 with TRBJ2-7, with D perhaps TRBD2 (5 bases). V was clipped by 7 bases and J by 2 bases, with 15 bases between them. Germline lookup yields CDR1 MGHDK and CDR2 SYGVNS. This CDR3 is 14 amino acids long. CDR3 region: CASTMDLPPYEQYF. For the CDR3, the DNA is TGTGCCAGCACCATGGACTTGCCCCCCTACGAGCAGTACTTC.

The V call is TRBV10-1, the J call TRBJ2-7; 8 bases match TRBD1. The CDR3 spans 15 residues. In germline, CDR1 is WNHNN, CDR2 SYGVQD (reference sequence). V dropped 3 bases and J dropped 5; count of bases not matched to a gene: 9. CDR3 sequence reads: CASSDYETGVHEQYF. The CDR3 coding sequence is TGCGCCAGCAGTGACTATGAGACAGGGGTCCACGAGCAGTACTTC.

This chain connects TRBV5-4 to TRBJ1-1; 7 bases fit TRBD1. The germline CDR1 and CDR2 sequences are SGHNT and YYREEE (reference sequence). Trimming removed 3 bases from V and 0 bases from J; junction bases left unmatched: 5. This CDR3 spans 15 amino acids. CDR3 bases: TGTGCCAGCAGCTCCATGGACAGGATGAACACTGAAGCTTTCTTT. It translates to CASSSMDRMNTEAFF. Looking up the rest from reference TRBV5-4 and TRBJ1-1 gives the full variable domain: ETGVTQSPTHLIKTRGQQVTLRCSSQSGHNTVSWYQQALGQGPQFIFQYYREEENGRGNFPPRFSGLQFPNYSSELNVNALELDDSALYLCASSSMDRMNTEAFFGQGTRLTVV.

The chain is built from TRBV6-5 and TRBJ1-5; maybe TRBD1 (6 bases). Germline CDR1 MNHEY, CDR2 SVGAGI. V lost 7 bases, J lost 1 base, and 14 bases lay in between. The CDR3 contains 15 residues. The CDR3 DNA reads as TGTGCCAGCACCCCTTACAGGGAGAGCAATCAGCCCCAGCATTTT. Translated, it gives CASTPYRESNQPQHF.

This clone was found a few times. The chain has TRBV9 and TRBJ1-1, with no clear D. Trimming left V 1 base short and J 3 bases short, with 7 bases between. CDR1 and CDR2 from the germline V gene are SGDLS and YYNGEE. The CDR3 consists of 13 residues. For the CDR3, the DNA is TGTGCCAGCAGCGTAAACTCTGACACTGAAGCTTTCTTT. Amino acid sequence: CASSVNSDTEAFF.

In this sample, this clone turned up a few times. V and J are TRBV13 and TRBJ2-3, with D maybe TRBD2 (7 bases). Germline V gene lookup returns CDR1 PRHDT and CDR2 FYEKMQ (reference sequence). The germline V and J ends were trimmed by 5 bases and 3 bases, with 15 bases remaining between them. The CDR3 has 15 residues. The CDR3 coding sequence is TGTGCCAGCAGCCTAAGAGGGGGGGGAACAGATACGCAGTATTTT. As protein: CASSLRGGGTDTQYF.

CDR3 sequence (DNA): TGTGCCAGCACCCTAACAGGGGGCAATGAGCAGTTCTTC. Protein sequence: CASTLTGGNEQFF. The chain joins TRBV3-1 (or the pseudogene TRBV3-2) to TRBJ2-1; TRBD1 matches 8 bases. V was clipped by 7 bases and J by 6 bases; unmatched bases: 5. The CDR3 is made up of 13 amino acids. Looked up from germline, CDR1 is LGHDT and CDR2 is YNNKEL (reference sequence).